This TCR beta chain is from a study of blood T cells in healthy people across ages. Study-wide points: Investigators treated diversity estimates from one million T cells as underestimates.

This clonotype has only a few counts. Antigen specificity is unknown. Total RNA, at least 5.5 micrograms per sample, was extracted from PBMCs. Germline V lookup: CDR1 SQVTM, CDR2 ANQGSEA. This CDR3 spans 13 amino acids. Trimming took off 1 base at V and 4 bases at J, with 10 bases between the two ends. A second PCR of about 7 to 12 cycles used a sample-barcoded 5' primer and a J-beta primer mix. TCRdb called the 5' RACE reads again in MiXCR, with one record for every CDR3 protein. Of approximately 2,000,000 distinct CDR3 sequences in the sample, about two fifths were seen once. The gene calls are TRBV29-1 and TRBJ1-2; D remains unclear. This sequence was found in a human donor in good health. The source material was blood. Written as DNA, the CDR3 is TGCAGCGTTGAAGGGACTCTGGGCTATGGCTACACCTTC. Amino acids: CSVEGTLGYGYTF.